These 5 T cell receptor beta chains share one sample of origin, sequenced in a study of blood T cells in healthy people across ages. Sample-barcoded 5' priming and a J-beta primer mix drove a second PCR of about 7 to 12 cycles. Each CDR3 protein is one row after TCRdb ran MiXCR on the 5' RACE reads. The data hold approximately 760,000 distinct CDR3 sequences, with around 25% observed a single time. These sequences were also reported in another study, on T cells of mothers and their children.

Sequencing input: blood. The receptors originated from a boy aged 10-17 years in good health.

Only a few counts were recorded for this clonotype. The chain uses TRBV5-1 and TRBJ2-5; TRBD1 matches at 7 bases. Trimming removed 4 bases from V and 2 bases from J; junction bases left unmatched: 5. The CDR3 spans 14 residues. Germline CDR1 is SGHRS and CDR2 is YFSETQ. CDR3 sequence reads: CASSTGTDQETQYF. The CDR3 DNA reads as TGCGCCAGCAGCACCGGGACAGATCAAGAGACCCAGTACTTC. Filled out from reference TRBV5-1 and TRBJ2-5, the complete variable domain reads KAGVTQTPRYLIKTRGQQVTLSCSPISGHRSVSWYQQTPGQGLQFLFEYFSETQRNKGNFPGRFSGRQFSNSRSEMNVSTLELGDSALYLCASSTGTDQETQYFGPGTRLLVL.

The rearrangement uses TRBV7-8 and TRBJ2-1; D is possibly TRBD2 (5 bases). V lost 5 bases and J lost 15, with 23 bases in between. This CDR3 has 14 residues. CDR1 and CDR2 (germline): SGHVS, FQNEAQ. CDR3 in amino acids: CASSPLRTRPVGFF. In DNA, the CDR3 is TGTGCCAGCAGCCCCCTTAGGACTCGACCCGTGGGGTTCTTC.

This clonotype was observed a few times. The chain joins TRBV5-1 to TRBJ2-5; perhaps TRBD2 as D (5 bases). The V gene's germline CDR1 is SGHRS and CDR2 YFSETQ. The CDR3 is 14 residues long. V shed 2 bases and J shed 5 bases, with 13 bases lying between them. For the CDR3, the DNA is TGCGCCAGCAGCTTTACGGGGTTAGGGGAGACCCAGTACTTC. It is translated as CASSFTGLGETQYF. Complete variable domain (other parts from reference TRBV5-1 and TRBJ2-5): KAGVTQTPRYLIKTRGQQVTLSCSPISGHRSVSWYQQTPGQGLQFLFEYFSETQRNKGNFPGRFSGRQFSNSRSEMNVSTLELGDSALYLCASSFTGLGETQYFGPGTRLLVL.

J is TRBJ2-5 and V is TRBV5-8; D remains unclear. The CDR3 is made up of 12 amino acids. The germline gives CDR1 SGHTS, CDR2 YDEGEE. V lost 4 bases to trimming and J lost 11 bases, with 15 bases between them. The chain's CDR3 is CASSPSRQRQYF. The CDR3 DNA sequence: TGTGCCAGCAGCCCCTCCCGTCAAAGGCAGTACTTC.

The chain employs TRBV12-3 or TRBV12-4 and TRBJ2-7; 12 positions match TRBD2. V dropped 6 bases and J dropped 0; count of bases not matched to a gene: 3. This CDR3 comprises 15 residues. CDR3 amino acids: CASSGLAGSSYEQYF. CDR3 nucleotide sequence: TGTGCCAGCAGCGGACTAGCGGGGAGCTCCTACGAGCAGTACTTC.